A single sample gave rise to the 20 T cell receptor beta chains below, sequenced in a study of blood T cell repertoires in COVID-19. TCRdb's copy holds only in-frame clones and misses some; the assay was immunoSEQ multiplex PCR. This table holds under 300,000 clones, approximately 80% found once. The material sequenced was peripheral blood. These receptors originate from a woman under 30 with acute or convalescent COVID-19.

This CDR3 reads CASSLDTSSYNEQFF. The CDR3 bases are TGCGCCAGCAGCTTGGACACTAGCTCCTACAATGAGCAGTTCTTC. The gene calls are TRBV5-1 and TRBJ2-1, with a weak D call TRBD2 (5 bases). V lost 0 bases and J 0 bases, leaving 7 bases between the germline ends. The CDR3 has 15 amino acids. Germline V gives CDR1 SGHRS, CDR2 YFSETQ.

The chain links TRBV28 to TRBJ2-7; 9 bases are shared with TRBD1. Germline V gene sequence: CDR1 MDHEN, CDR2 SYDVKM. The length of the CDR3 is 15 residues. Trimming at V came to 4 bases and at J to 9 bases, leaving 13 bases not matched to a gene. CDR3 bases: TGTGCCAGCAGTTCCGGGGACAGGGCATTCTTTCGGCAGTACTTC. The encoded protein is CASSSGDRAFFRQYF.

This clone was counted once. The chain couples TRBV6-5 to TRBJ1-2; 7 bases line up with TRBD1. The CDR3 length is 14 residues. In germline, CDR1 is MNHEY, CDR2 SVGAGI. V gave up 5 bases and J gave up 8 bases; unmatched junction bases: 11. The CDR3 is CASSQPTGSRGYTF. CDR3 sequence (DNA): TGTGCCAGCAGTCAACCGACAGGGTCGAGGGGCTACACCTTC.

The chain joins TRBV18 to TRBJ1-5, with 9 bases that match TRBD1. After removal of 3 bases from V and 6 bases from J, the junction contained 6 bases not matched to a gene. Germline-derived CDR1 and CDR2 are KGHSH and LQKENI. The CDR3 has 15 amino acids. In nucleotides, the CDR3 is TGTGCCAGCTCACCTGGACAGGGGCAAGGTCAGCCCCAGCATTTT. Translated: CASSPGQGQGQPQHF.

CDR3 bases: TGTGCCAGCAGCCTACAGGGGGCGCGAACAGGCTACACCTTC. Amino acids: CASSLQGARTGYTF. The gene calls are TRBV6-6 and TRBJ1-2; 9 bases agree with TRBD1. The CDR3 loop spans 14 amino acids. With 6 bases clipped from V and 8 bases from J, the junction kept 10 bases outside the gene matches. From germline, CDR1 is MNHNY and CDR2 SVGAGI (reference sequence).

The chain carries TRBV5-1 and TRBJ2-7; 7 bases line up with TRBD1. With 0 bases clipped from V and 6 bases from J, the junction kept 9 bases outside the gene matches. CDR1 and CDR2 (germline): SGHRS, YFSETQ. The CDR3 has 15 residues. In DNA, the CDR3 is TGCGCCAGCAGCTTGGGGACAGGACCTACAACCGAGCAGTACTTC. It is translated as CASSLGTGPTTEQYF.

This clone has only a few counts. This chain connects TRBV5-1 to TRBJ1-2; 8 bases fit TRBD1. This CDR3 is 13 amino acids long. Trimming cost V 4 bases and J 4 bases; bases outside gene matches: 3. Germline values: CDR1 SGHRS, CDR2 YFSETQ. CDR3 in amino acids: CASSIGQGYGYTF. Written as DNA, the CDR3 is TGCGCCAGCAGCATAGGACAGGGCTATGGCTACACCTTC.

The J gene is TRBJ2-1, the V gene TRBV12-1; TRBD2 is the table's D call, not checked against the DNA. TRBV12-1 is tagged as a pseudogene. The CDR3 is 15 amino acids. This chain's CDR3 is CASSFPPSGNNEQFF. The CDR3 DNA is TGTGCCAGCAGCTTTCCGCCTAGCGGGAACAATGAGCAGTTCTTC.

The chain has TRBV7-2 and TRBJ2-2; D is uncertain. The ends were cut back, 5 bases at V and 6 bases at J, with 13 bases in the middle. The germline CDR1 and CDR2 sequences are SGHTA and FQGNSA. The CDR3 is 14 residues long. The CDR3, as DNA: TGTGCCAGCAGCCTAAATTATGAGGCCGGGGAGCTGTTTTTT. It yields the protein CASSLNYEAGELFF.

The chain uses TRBV11-2 and TRBJ1-1; unclear D gene. CDR3 size: 13 residues. Trimming left V 0 bases short and J 7 bases short, with 9 bases between. The germline gives CDR1 SGHAT, CDR2 FQNNGV. CDR3 loop: CASSLDAGIEAFF. For the CDR3, the DNA is TGTGCCAGCAGCTTAGATGCGGGTATTGAAGCTTTCTTT.

In its sample, this clone was seen once. The gene calls are TRBV4-3 and TRBJ1-4; TRBD1 agrees at 8 bases. The CDR3 sequence is 18 residues long. Unmatched junction bases numbered 7, after V lost 1 base and J lost 0 bases. In germline, CDR1 is LGHNA, CDR2 YSLEER. CDR3 loop: CASSQGAGGFPTNEKLFF. Here the CDR3 DNA reads TGCGCCAGCAGCCAAGGCGCAGGGGGCTTTCCAACTAATGAAAAACTGTTTTTT.

The chain combines TRBV12-5 with TRBJ1-2; D ambiguous. V was shortened by 3 bases and J by 5 bases, with 19 bases between the two germline ends. CDR3 length: 16 residues. Per germline, CDR1 LGHNT and CDR2 FRNRAP. CDR3 protein: CASGFLGDGSSYGYTF. Written as DNA, the CDR3 is TGTGCTAGTGGTTTTCTCGGAGACGGCTCATCTTATGGCTACACCTTC. Full variable domain (outside the CDR3, taken from reference TRBV12-5 and TRBJ1-2): DARVTQTPRHKVTEMGQEVTMRCQPILGHNTVFWYRQTMMQGLELLAYFRNRAPLDDSGMPKDRFSAEMPDATLATLKIQPSEPRDSAVYFCASGFLGDGSSYGYTFGSGTRLTVV.

The chain carries TRBV11-3 and TRBJ2-1; 11 bases are shared with TRBD2. The trim removed 5 bases at V and 5 bases at J, leaving 5 bases unmatched. Germline V gives CDR1 SGHNT, CDR2 YENEEA. This CDR3 has 15 residues. CDR3 sequence (DNA): TGTGCCAGCAGCCCGGGACTAGCGGAAAACAATGAGCAGTTCTTC. Its protein product is CASSPGLAENNEQFF.

The chain employs TRBV20-1 and TRBJ2-1, with D unclear. The CDR3 has 11 amino acids. Germline-derived CDR1 and CDR2 are DFQATT and SNEGSKA (reference sequence). As DNA, the CDR3 is TGCAGCCAGGTTGGGTACGGTGAGCAGTTCTTC. Protein product: CSQVGYGEQFF.

The V gene is TRBV28, the J gene TRBJ1-1; D gene ambiguous. Germline loops: CDR1 MDHEN, CDR2 SYDVKM. Trimming left V 7 bases short and J 3 bases short, with 15 bases between. This CDR3 region has 14 residues. The CDR3 DNA is TGTGCCAGCACCGCGAGGGCTAAGGACACTGAAGCTTTCTTT. Protein: CASTARAKDTEAFF.

This sequence joins TRBV5-5 and TRBJ1-6; tentative D call: TRBD1 (5 bases). Germline lookup yields CDR1 SGHKS and CDR2 YYEKEE (reference sequence). V was trimmed by 0 bases and J by 7 bases, leaving 8 bases between them. The length of the CDR3 is 14 residues. CDR3 region: CASSLARVNSPLHF. For the CDR3, the DNA is TGTGCCAGCAGCTTGGCCAGGGTAAATTCACCCCTCCACTTT.

This clone showed up just once. The rearrangement uses TRBV21-1 and TRBJ2-1; the table's D call, TRBD2, was not checked against the DNA. TRBV21-1 is tagged as a pseudogene. The CDR3 is made up of 19 amino acids. CDR3 region: CASSNEGEYSFPSYNEQFF. DNA for the CDR3: TGTGCCAGCAGCAATGAGGGCGAATATAGCTTCCCCTCCTACAATGAGCAGTTCTTC.

The J gene is TRBJ1-5, the V gene TRBV28, with 9 bases identical to TRBD1. This CDR3 is 18 amino acids long. Losses at the gene ends were 3 bases for V and 1 base for J; bases not matched to a gene: 10. The V gene's germline CDR1 is MDHEN and CDR2 SYDVKM. The CDR3 region is CASSFGTGKVGSNQPQHF. DNA of the CDR3: TGTGCCAGCAGTTTCGGGACAGGGAAGGTAGGGAGCAATCAGCCCCAGCATTTT.

This clone was seen a single time. This chain joins TRBV5-1 and TRBJ2-3, with 8 bases identical to TRBD2. The CDR3 is made up of 14 amino acids. Germline-derived CDR1 and CDR2 are SGHRS and YFSETQ. The V segment lost 8 bases and the J segment 8 bases; nucleotides outside the gene matches: 13. CDR3: CASGSGGTQATQYF. The CDR3, as DNA: TGCGCCAGTGGGAGCGGGGGAACGCAGGCTACGCAGTATTTT. Together with reference TRBV5-1 and TRBJ2-3, the CDR3 gives the full variable domain: KAGVTQTPRYLIKTRGQQVTLSCSPISGHRSVSWYQQTPGQGLQFLFEYFSETQRNKGNFPGRFSGRQFSNSRSEMNVSTLELGDSALYLCASGSGGTQATQYFGPGTRLTVL.

The J gene is TRBJ1-6, the V gene TRBV5-1; 8 bases are shared with TRBD1. The length of the CDR3 is 16 residues. Germline lookup yields CDR1 SGHRS and CDR2 YFSETQ. After removal of 5 bases from V and 7 bases from J, the junction contained 11 bases not matched to a gene. CDR3 sequence reads: CASRSETGVRNSPLHF. The CDR3 region has the DNA TGCGCCAGCAGATCTGAGACAGGGGTGAGGAATTCACCCCTCCACTTT. Full variable domain (rest looked up from reference TRBV5-1 and TRBJ1-6): KAGVTQTPRYLIKTRGQQVTLSCSPISGHRSVSWYQQTPGQGLQFLFEYFSETQRNKGNFPGRFSGRQFSNSRSEMNVSTLELGDSALYLCASRSETGVRNSPLHFGNGTRLTVT.